This paragraph covers one T cell receptor (beta chain) sequence. The antigen is unknown. This sample is drawn from a study of Ad26.COV2.S vaccination and SARS-CoV-2 variants. As for the study in general: Intramuscular Ad26.COV2.S at 5x10^10 or 1x10^11 viral particles.

Trimming took off 3 bases at V and 9 bases at J, with 14 bases between the two ends. The CDR3 loop spans 13 amino acids. In germline, CDR1 is SGHTA, CDR2 FQGNSA. This sample's treatment: roughly 20 received Ad26.COV2.S at low or high dose, single or two shots; several received placebo; per-sample allocation not given. Specimen acquisition occurred on day 63 following the initial vaccine or placebo injection. An adult donor aged 18-55 years was enrolled in Boston. Study conclusions and caveats: Comparable non-spike TCR breadth was observed in vaccine and placebo recipients. Greater spike-specific TCR breadth was seen in vaccine recipients than in placebo recipients.

The repertoire was sequenced with immunoSEQ multiplex PCR; TCRdb's copy has only in-frame clones and lacks some. The profile shows around 450,000 clones, roughly 90% of them singletons. This sample comprised peripheral blood, obtained in a trial of Ad26.COV2.S vaccine versus placebo. This chain uses TRBV7-2 with TRBJ1-2; no reliable D call. The sequence was collected from a person aged 18-60 years who received the Ad26.COV2.S COVID-19 vaccine or a placebo. The CDR3 sequence: CASSFYEETSYTF. CDR3 nucleotides: TGTGCCAGCAGCTTCTATGAGGAAACTAGCTACACCTTC.